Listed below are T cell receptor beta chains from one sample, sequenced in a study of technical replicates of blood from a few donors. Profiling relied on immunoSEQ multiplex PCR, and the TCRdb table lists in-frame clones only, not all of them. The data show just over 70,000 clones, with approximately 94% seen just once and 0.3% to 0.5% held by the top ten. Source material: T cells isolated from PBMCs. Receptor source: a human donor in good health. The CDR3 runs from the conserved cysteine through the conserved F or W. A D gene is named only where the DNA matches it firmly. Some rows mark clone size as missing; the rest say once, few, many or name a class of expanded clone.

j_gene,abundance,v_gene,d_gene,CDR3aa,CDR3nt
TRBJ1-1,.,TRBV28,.,CASTQQGPITEAFF,TGTGCCAGCACCCAACAGGGCCCCATCACTGAAGCTTTCTTT
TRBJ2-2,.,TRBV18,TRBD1,CASSPYGTGGTGELFF,TGTGCCAGCTCACCTTACGGGACAGGGGGCACCGGGGAGCTGTTTTTT
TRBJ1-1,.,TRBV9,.,CASRPPFEGRSEAFF,TGTGCCAGCAGACCCCCTTTTGAGGGAAGGTCTGAAGCTTTCTTT
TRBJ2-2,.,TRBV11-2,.,CASSFAGSGELFF,TGTGCCAGCAGCTTTGCGGGGTCCGGGGAGCTGTTTTTT
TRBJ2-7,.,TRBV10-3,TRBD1,CAISESDRATYEQYF,TGTGCCATCAGTGAGTCGGACAGGGCAACCTACGAGCAGTACTTC
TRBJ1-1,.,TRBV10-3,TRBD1,CAISESGGQGATEAFF,TGTGCCATCAGTGAGAGTGGTGGGCAGGGGGCGACTGAAGCTTTCTTT
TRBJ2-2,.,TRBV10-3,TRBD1,CAISGGGTGERFANTGELFF,TGTGCCATCAGTGGAGGGGGGACAGGGGAACGATTCGCGAACACCGGGGAGCTGTTTTTT
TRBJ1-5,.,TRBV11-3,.,CASSLGYSNQPQHF,TGTGCCAGCAGCTTAGGTTATAGCAATCAGCCCCAGCATTTT
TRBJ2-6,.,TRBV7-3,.,CASSLSRDTTFSGANVLTF,TGTGCCAGCAGCTTGAGCCGGGACACAACCTTCTCTGGGGCCAACGTCCTGACTTTC
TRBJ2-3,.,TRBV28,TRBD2,CASTLAGAGDTQYF,TGTGCCAGCACGTTAGCGGGAGCGGGGGATACGCAGTATTTT
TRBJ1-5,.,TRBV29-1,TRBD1,CSVAVETGFFRDQPQHF,TGCAGCGTTGCGGTAGAGACAGGGTTTTTTAGGGACCAGCCCCAGCATTTT
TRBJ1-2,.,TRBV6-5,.,CASGRGTYGYTF,TGTGCCAGCGGGCGGGGGACCTATGGCTACACCTTC
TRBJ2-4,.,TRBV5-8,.,CASSFRADIQYF,TGTGCCAGCAGCTTCAGGGCGGACATTCAGTACTTC
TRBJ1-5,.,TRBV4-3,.,CASSQEGGLQPQHF,TGCGCCAGCAGCCAAGAAGGGGGTCTACAGCCCCAGCATTTT
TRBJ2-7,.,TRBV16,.,CASSPNAPGFTLLYEQYF,TGTGCCAGCAGCCCGAATGCTCCAGGGTTTACCCTCCTCTACGAGCAGTACTTC
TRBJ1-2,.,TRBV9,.,CASSVSGNYGYTF,TGTGCCAGCAGCGTATCAGGGAACTATGGCTACACCTTC
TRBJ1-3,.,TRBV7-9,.,CASSRWGQDGNTIYF,TGTGCCAGCAGCCGCTGGGGACAAGATGGAAACACCATATATTTT
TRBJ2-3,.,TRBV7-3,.,CASSLYELETQYF,TGTGCCAGCAGCTTATATGAACTAGAGACGCAGTATTTT
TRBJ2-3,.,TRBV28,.,CASSFSDTQYF,TGTGCCAGCAGTTTCTCAGATACGCAGTATTTT
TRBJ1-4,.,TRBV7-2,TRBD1,CASSFDRVNEKLFF,TGTGCCAGCAGCTTCGACAGGGTCAATGAAAAACTGTTTTTT
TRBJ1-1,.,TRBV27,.,CASSFGPRDTEAFF,TGTGCCAGCAGTTTTGGTCCGAGGGACACTGAAGCTTTCTTT
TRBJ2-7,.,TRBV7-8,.,CASSPWAQAYEQYF,TGTGCCAGCAGTCCCTGGGCACAGGCCTACGAGCAGTACTTC
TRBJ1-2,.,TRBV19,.,CATGQIFDYGYTF,TGTGCCACCGGACAGATCTTTGACTATGGCTACACCTTC
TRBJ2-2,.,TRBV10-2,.,CASTGYTGELFF,TGCGCCAGCACGGGGTACACCGGGGAGCTGTTTTTT
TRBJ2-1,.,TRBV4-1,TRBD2,CASSPTSGIKNEQFF,TGCGCCAGCAGCCCGACTAGCGGGATAAAGAATGAGCAGTTCTTC
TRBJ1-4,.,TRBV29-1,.,CSVGSGWDEKLFF,TGCAGCGTTGGTTCCGGGTGGGATGAAAAACTGTTTTTT
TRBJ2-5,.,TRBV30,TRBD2,CAWSGGPSGSYQETQYF,TGTGCCTGGAGTGGCGGACCTAGCGGGAGTTACCAAGAGACCCAGTACTTC
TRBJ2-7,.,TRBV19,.,CASSIQAGLISYEQYF,TGTGCCAGTAGTATACAGGCAGGACTCATCTCCTACGAGCAGTACTTC
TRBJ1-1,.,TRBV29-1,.,CSVRRHLRDTEAFF,TGCAGCGTTAGGAGACACCTGCGGGACACTGAAGCTTTCTTT
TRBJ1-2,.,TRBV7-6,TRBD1,CASSLAGDRGYGYTF,TGTGCCAGCAGCTTAGCGGGGGACAGGGGCTATGGCTACACCTTC
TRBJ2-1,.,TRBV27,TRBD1,CASSDRISSDEQFF,TGTGCCAGCTCGGACAGGATTTCCAGCGATGAGCAGTTCTTC
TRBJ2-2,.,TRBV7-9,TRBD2,CASSFAASGTNTGELFF,TGTGCCAGCAGCTTCGCGGCTAGCGGGACGAACACCGGGGAGCTGTTTTTT
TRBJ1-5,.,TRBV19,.,CASRLQGNQPQHF,TGTGCCAGTAGGTTACAGGGAAATCAGCCCCAGCATTTT
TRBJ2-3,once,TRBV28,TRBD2,CASSSPREGLDTQYF,TGTGCCAGCAGTTCCCCCAGGGAGGGCCTAGATACGCAGTATTTT
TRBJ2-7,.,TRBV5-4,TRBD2,CASSFGTSGMFQYEQYF,TGTGCCAGCAGCTTCGGGACTAGCGGGATGTTTCAATACGAGCAGTACTTC
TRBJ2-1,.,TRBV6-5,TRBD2,CASSYTSGLAYNEQFF,TGTGCCAGCAGTTACACTAGCGGATTGGCCTACAATGAGCAGTTCTTC
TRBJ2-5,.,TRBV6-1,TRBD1,CASSHRGETQYF,TGTGCCAGCAGTCACAGGGGGGAGACCCAGTACTTC
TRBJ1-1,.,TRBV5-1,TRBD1,CASSLSTGGVNSEAFF,TGCGCCAGCAGCTTGTCCACAGGGGGGGTTAACTCTGAAGCTTTCTTT
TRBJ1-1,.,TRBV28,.,CASLGGTEAFF,TGTGCCAGTCTCGGGGGAACTGAAGCTTTCTTT
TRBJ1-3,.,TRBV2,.,CATQPAGEKRNTIYF,TGTGCCACCCAACCCGCAGGGGAGAAAAGAAACACCATATATTTT
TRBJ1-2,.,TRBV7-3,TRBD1,CASSLNPTGDYGYTF,TGTGCCAGCAGCTTAAATCCGACAGGGGACTATGGCTACACCTTC
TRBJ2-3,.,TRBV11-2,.,CASSRVSTDTQYF,TGTGCCAGCAGCCGGGTTAGCACAGATACGCAGTATTTT
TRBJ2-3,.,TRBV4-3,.,CASSQEALPLRADTQYF,TGCGCCAGCAGCCAAGAAGCCCTACCGCTCCGGGCAGATACGCAGTATTTT
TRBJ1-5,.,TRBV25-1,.,CASSGQGNQPQHF,TGTGCCAGCAGTGGGCAGGGGAATCAGCCCCAGCATTTT
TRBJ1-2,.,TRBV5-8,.,CAKLSSGASVGGYTF,TGTGCCAAACTAAGTTCGGGAGCATCCGTAGGCGGCTACACCTTC
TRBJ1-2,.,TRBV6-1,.,CASSEAGSGYGYTF,TGTGCCAGCAGTGAAGCGGGGAGCGGCTATGGCTACACCTTC
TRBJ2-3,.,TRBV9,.,CASSVEGGSTDTQYF,TGTGCCAGCAGCGTAGAAGGCGGCTCCACAGATACGCAGTATTTT
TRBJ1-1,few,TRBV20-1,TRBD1,CSAAGGTEAFF,TGCAGTGCGGCAGGGGGCACTGAAGCTTTCTTT
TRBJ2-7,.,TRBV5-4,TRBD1,CASSLDPGQIYEQYF,TGTGCCAGCAGCTTGGATCCGGGACAGATCTACGAGCAGTACTTC
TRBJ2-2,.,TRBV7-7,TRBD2,CASSFGTSFTGELFF,TGTGCTAGCAGCTTCGGGACTAGCTTCACCGGGGAGCTGTTTTTT
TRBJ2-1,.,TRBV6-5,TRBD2,CASTYSGGYNEQFF,TGTGCCAGCACCTATAGCGGGGGGTACAATGAGCAGTTCTTC
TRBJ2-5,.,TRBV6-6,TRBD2,CASSLTSGSSETQYF,TGTGCCAGCAGTTTAACTAGCGGGAGTTCAGAGACCCAGTACTTC
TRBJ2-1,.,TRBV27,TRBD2,CASSLYTMTGGGNEQFF,TGTGCCAGCAGTTTGTATACTATGACGGGAGGTGGGAATGAGCAGTTCTTC
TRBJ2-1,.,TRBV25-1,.,CASTMGGGHEQFF,TGTGCCAGCACGATGGGGGGGGGCCATGAGCAGTTCTTC
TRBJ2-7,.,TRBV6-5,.,CASSYSTGYEQYF,TGTGCCAGCAGTTACTCTACGGGCTACGAGCAGTACTTC
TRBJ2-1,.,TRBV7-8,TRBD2,CASSLTSGLGNEQFF,TGTGCCAGCAGCTTGACTAGCGGGTTGGGGAATGAGCAGTTCTTC
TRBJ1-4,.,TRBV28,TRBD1,CASSLIGQDNEKLFF,TGTGCCAGCAGCCTAATAGGACAGGACAATGAAAAACTGTTTTTT
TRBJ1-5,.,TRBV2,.,CASRAGWSNQPQHF,TGTGCCAGCAGGGCAGGGTGGAGCAATCAGCCCCAGCATTTT
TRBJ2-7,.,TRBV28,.,CASEDQTGTAYEQYF,TGTGCCAGCGAAGATCAAACAGGGACGGCCTACGAGCAGTACTTC
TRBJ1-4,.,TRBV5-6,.,CASRGKGGHNEKLFF,TGTGCCAGCAGGGGGAAGGGGGGGCATAATGAAAAACTGTTTTTT